This T cell receptor beta chain derives from a study of T cells in localized non-small cell lung cancer. Study-wide results and limits: Longer overall survival was seen with higher T cell density measured in blood.

This CDR3 is 13 amino acids long. Germline CDR1 reads SGDLS; CDR2 reads YYNGEE. J lost 6 bases, V lost 4 bases, and 7 bases had no gene match. This clone was detected a few times. The antigen is undetermined. TCRdb keeps only in-frame clones here, not all; method: immunoSEQ multiplex PCR. This sample has approximately 1,800 clones, with 20% to 30% found just once. The TCR sequence derives from a male donor aged 60 or older with stage II squamous cell lung carcinoma. The sequencing used normal lung tissue next to the tumor, collected before any cancer treatment. This chain connects TRBV9 to TRBJ2-7; 7 nucleotides match TRBD1. CDR3 DNA sequence: TGTGCCAGCAGCTACGACAGGGCCACCGAGCAGTACTTC. Protein sequence: CASSYDRATEQYF.